Presented here are 29 T cell receptor beta chains from one specimen sequenced in a study of post-analysis software for immune sequencing data. Study-wide findings and caveats: TRBV segments more frequent in patients than in controls numbered about five and included TRBV5-6, TRBV5-1 and TRBV20-1.

TCR beta libraries were prepared from cDNA with unique molecular identifiers. TCRdb re-called the PCR reads with MiXCR, one entry per CDR3 protein. Seen here are roughly 620,000 distinct CDR3 sequences, roughly 46% observed once, and the top ten hold under 2%. Which antigens these TCRs recognize remains unknown. Sequenced material: blood. Receptor source: a girl between 10 and 17 years old with multiple sclerosis.

This chain joins TRBV12-3 or TRBV12-4 and TRBJ2-7, with D perhaps given as TRBD1 or TRBD2 (5 bases each). The V end was cut by 2 bases, the J end by 0 bases, with 8 bases between. The CDR3 has 14 amino acids. The CDR3 DNA sequence: TGTGCCAGCAGTTTATGGGGGAGCTCCTACGAGCAGTACTTC. The encoded protein is CASSLWGSSYEQYF.

This chain links TRBV24-1 with TRBJ2-5, with 12 bases that match TRBD1. Germline CDR1 KGHDR, CDR2 SFDVKD. The trim removed 0 bases at V and 3 bases at J, leaving 1 base unmatched. The CDR3 is 16 residues long. The CDR3: CATSDLGTGGEETQYF. The DNA for the CDR3 is TGTGCCACCAGTGATTTGGGGACAGGGGGCGAAGAGACCCAGTACTTC.

The chain links TRBV15 to TRBJ2-6; D ambiguous. Germline CDR1 reads LNHNV; CDR2 reads YYDKDF (reference sequence). The CDR3 runs to 15 residues. V was trimmed by 5 bases and J by 0 bases, leaving 8 bases between them. Written as DNA, the CDR3 is TGTGCCACCAGCCTCCCCCTCTCTGGGGCCAACGTCCTGACTTTC. Translation gives CATSLPLSGANVLTF. The full variable domain, rest sourced from reference TRBV15 and TRBJ2-6, is DAMVIQNPRYQVTQFGKPVTLSCSQTLNHNVMYWYQQKSSQAPKLLFHYYDKDFNNEADTPDNFQSRRPNTSFCFLDIRSPGLGDTAMYLCATSLPLSGANVLTFGAGSRLTVL.

This clonotype was found a few times. This chain uses TRBV4-1 with TRBJ2-4; maybe TRBD1 (6 bases). This CDR3 region has 16 residues. The V and J ends lost 5 bases and 2 bases respectively, with 16 bases between them. CDR1 is MGHRA and CDR2 is YSYEKL in the germline V gene. In DNA form, the CDR3 reads TGCGCCAGCAGCAAGATTCCAGGGGAAACCAAAAACATTCAGTACTTC. Its protein product is CASSKIPGETKNIQYF.

The chain links TRBV12-3 or TRBV12-4 to TRBJ2-2; a weak D match, TRBD2 (5 bases). The CDR3 extends over 18 amino acids. V lost 5 bases to trimming and J lost 2 bases, with 21 bases between them. The DNA for the CDR3 is TGTGCCAGCAGTCCCGGGATCAGCCGATTTACTAACACCGGGGAGCTGTTTTTT. Amino acid sequence: CASSPGISRFTNTGELFF.

The chain has TRBV4-1 and TRBJ2-5; D gene ambiguous. This CDR3 spans 12 amino acids. Germline V gives CDR1 MGHRA, CDR2 YSYEKL. Trimming removed 2 bases from V and 4 bases from J, with 5 bases in between. As DNA, the CDR3 is TGCGCCAGCAGCCAACTGCGAGAGACCCAGTACTTC. Residues: CASSQLRETQYF.

This sequence joins TRBV29-1 and TRBJ2-2, with 8 bases lining up with TRBD2. The V segment lost 6 bases and the J segment 3 bases; nucleotides outside the gene matches: 6. Germline V gene sequence: CDR1 SQVTM, CDR2 ANQGSEA. There are 14 residues in the CDR3. CDR3 coding DNA: TGCAGCGTCATAGCGGGGCTCCACACCGGGGAGCTGTTTTTT. Translation: CSVIAGLHTGELFF.

The chain combines TRBV7-8 with TRBJ2-3; D is perhaps TRBD1 or TRBD2 (5 bases each). CDR1 and CDR2 (germline): SGHVS, FQNEAQ. V gave up 5 bases and J gave up 1 base, with 13 bases separating them. The CDR3 extends over 15 amino acids. The CDR3 spells CASSVDSGRTDTQYF. The DNA for the CDR3 is TGTGCCAGCAGCGTAGACAGCGGACGCACAGATACGCAGTATTTT.

This clonotype was recorded a few times. The CDR3, as DNA: TGTGCCAGCAGCGCGAGACGGACAGGTGGTCGGCAGTACTTC. This gives the protein CASSARRTGGRQYF. V usage is TRBV13 and J usage is TRBJ2-7, with TRBD1 matching over 7 bases. The germline gives CDR1 PRHDT, CDR2 FYEKMQ (reference sequence). The J segment lost 9 bases and the V segment lost 5 bases, leaving 13 bases of the junction unmatched. The CDR3 has 14 amino acids.

This chain links TRBV7-6 with TRBJ2-7; the D call may be TRBD1 or TRBD2 (5 bases each). V was trimmed by 1 base and J by 0 bases, leaving 13 bases between them. The CDR3 totals 16 residues. Germline V gives CDR1 SGHVS, CDR2 FNYEAQ. CDR3 residues: CASSLEAAGSSYEQYF. The CDR3 DNA reads as TGTGCCAGCAGCTTAGAAGCAGCAGGGAGCTCCTACGAGCAGTACTTC.

V and J are TRBV5-1 and TRBJ2-7, with 7 bases that match TRBD2. The V gene's germline CDR1 is SGHRS and CDR2 YFSETQ. The V gene end was trimmed by 2 bases and the J gene end by 3 bases; junction bases not matched to a gene: 5. The CDR3 contains 14 residues. The chain's CDR3 is CASSFRGVVYEQYF. CDR3 nucleotide sequence: TGCGCCAGCAGCTTTCGGGGGGTAGTCTACGAGCAGTACTTC.

The table lists this clonotype with many counts. The junction departs from germline at one end; a sequencing error may be responsible. This rearrangement joins TRBV5-1 to TRBJ2-5, with unresolved D. CDR3 size: 12 residues. CDR1 and CDR2 from the germline V gene are SGHRS and YFSETQ. CDR3 nucleotide sequence: TGTGCCAGCAGCTTAGTGGCAGAGACCCAGTACTTC. Its protein product is CASSLVAETQYF.

The V call is TRBV3-1, the J call TRBJ2-3, with D perhaps TRBD2 (6 bases). V dropped 5 bases and J dropped 0 bases, with 15 bases sitting between them. Germline V CDR1 and CDR2: LGHDT, YNNKEL (reference sequence). The length of the CDR3 is 16 residues. The CDR3 DNA follows: TGTGCCAGCAGCTTCCGGACTATTCCGAGCACAGATACGCAGTATTTT. Residues: CASSFRTIPSTDTQYF.

The CDR3: CSASGPLNTEAFF. The CDR3 DNA reads as TGCAGTGCTAGCGGTCCCTTGAACACTGAAGCTTTCTTT. V is TRBV20-1 and J is TRBJ1-1; D unclear. The germline V gene has CDR1 DFQATT and CDR2 SNEGSKA (reference sequence). CDR3 length: 13 residues. The V end was cut by 3 bases, the J end by 0 bases, with 8 bases between.

The genes are TRBV6-6 and TRBJ1-1; 9 nucleotides agree with TRBD1. This CDR3 comprises 14 residues. CDR1 MNHNY and CDR2 SVGAGI come from the germline V gene (reference sequence). V lost 10 bases, J lost 1 base, and 7 bases stayed unmatched. Here the CDR3 DNA reads TGTGCCACCGAAATGACAGGGGGGAACACTGAAGCTTTCTTT. Its protein is CATEMTGGNTEAFF.

This sequence joins TRBV4-2 and TRBJ2-1; maybe TRBD2 (5 bases). Germline CDR1 reads LGHNA; CDR2 reads YNFKEQ. Deletions cut 5 bases from V and 3 bases from J, with 14 bases between. CDR3 size: 15 residues. The DNA for the CDR3 is TGTGCCAGCAGCTTGCTAGGAGGTCTCTACAATGAGCAGTTCTTC. It is translated as CASSLLGGLYNEQFF.

In this sample, this clonotype turned up a few times. The chain uses TRBV10-3 and TRBJ2-7; 9 nucleotides line up with TRBD2. This CDR3 region has 16 residues. V shed 7 bases and J 0 bases; nucleotides not matched to a gene: 10. Germline CDR1 is ENHRY and CDR2 is SYGVKD. The CDR3 loop is CAIMGSSGESSYEQYF. The CDR3 DNA follows: TGTGCCATCATGGGTTCTAGCGGGGAGAGCTCCTACGAGCAGTACTTC.

A word on this clonotype: Germline and junction disagree at one end, which may indicate a read error. The chain combines TRBV4-2 with TRBJ2-1; possibly TRBD2 for D (5 bases). Germline V CDR1 and CDR2: LGHNA, YNFKEQ. The CDR3 has 14 residues. The DNA of the CDR3 is TGTGCCAGCAGCCAAGGTCGGGGTGATCATGAACAGTTCTTC. Its protein is CASSQGRGDHEQFF.

The chain couples TRBV20-1 to TRBJ1-1; the match to TRBD1 covers 7 bases. The CDR3 consists of 13 residues. V trimming: 5 bases; J trimming: 0 bases; junction bases outside the gene matches: 3. Germline V CDR1 and CDR2: DFQATT, SNEGSKA (reference sequence). The CDR3 coding sequence is TGCAGTGCTTTACAGGGGCTGAACACTGAAGCTTTCTTT. It codes for CSALQGLNTEAFF.

The J gene is TRBJ1-5, the V gene TRBV28; possibly TRBD1 for D (6 bases). V dropped 3 bases and J dropped 1 base, with 16 bases sitting between them. Looked up from germline, CDR1 is MDHEN and CDR2 is SYDVKM. This CDR3 is 17 amino acids long. In DNA, the CDR3 is TGTGCCAGCAGTTTCCGGGACACAGGGAGGAGCAATCAGCCCCAGCATTTT. Amino acids: CASSFRDTGRSNQPQHF.

Points on this clonotype: Its ends do not fully match the called genes, so a read error is possible. The rearrangement joins TRBV6-5 to TRBJ1-2; tentatively, D is TRBD1 (6 bases). Germline V gene lookup returns CDR1 MNHEY and CDR2 SVGAGI. This CDR3 is 16 amino acids long. CDR3 DNA sequence: TGTGCCGGCAGTCGACAACAGGGTCCGGCTAACTATGGCCACACCTTC. Encoded protein: CAGSRQQGPANYGHTF.

This clonotype showed up many times. This chain connects TRBV20-1 to TRBJ1-2, with D tentatively TRBD1 (6 bases). This CDR3 is 13 amino acids long. V lost 4 bases, J lost 5 bases, and 14 bases lay in between. Germline-derived CDR1 and CDR2 are DFQATT and SNEGSKA (reference sequence). The CDR3 region is CSAKDSEKYGYTF. The CDR3 nucleotides are TGCAGTGCTAAGGACAGCGAGAAGTATGGCTACACCTTC.

The V and J genes are TRBV12-3 or TRBV12-4 and TRBJ1-1; D uncertain. The CDR3 consists of 14 residues. The V end was cut by 6 bases, the J end by 0 bases, with 11 bases between. The CDR3 coding sequence is TGTGCCAGCAGCCCGGGGTGGGTGAACACTGAAGCTTTCTTT. This translates into CASSPGWVNTEAFF.

V and J are TRBV12-3 or TRBV12-4 and TRBJ2-5; 8 nucleotides agree with TRBD1. The DNA end is a closer match to TRBJ2-7, so the J assignment may be wrong. The CDR3 is 12 amino acids. CDR3: CASRPGGDEQYF. CDR3 coding DNA: TGTGCCAGCAGGCCAGGGGGCGACGAGCAGTACTTC.

V gene TRBV6-1 combines with J gene TRBJ1-5; tentatively, D is TRBD1 (6 bases). The CDR3 is 19 amino acids. From germline, CDR1 is MNHNS and CDR2 SASEGT. With 5 bases removed from V and 0 bases from J, the gap between germline ends came to 23 bases. CDR3 nucleotides: TGTGCCAGCAGTACCCCGAGGGGGGGTAGCGGATATAGCAATCAGCCCCAGCATTTT. It codes for CASSTPRGGSGYSNQPQHF.

The chain recombines TRBV18 with TRBJ2-7; maybe TRBD1 (6 bases). CDR1 KGHSH and CDR2 LQKENI come from the germline V gene. V shed 2 bases and J shed 2 bases, with 19 bases lying between them. CDR3 length: 17 residues. The CDR3: CASSPRKGADRTYEQYF. The CDR3 DNA sequence: TGTGCCAGCTCACCAAGGAAAGGAGCGGACAGAACCTACGAGCAGTACTTC.

This clonotype showed up just a few times. CDR3 protein: CSASRGRDNEQFF. CDR3 nucleotides: TGCAGTGCTAGCCGGGGGCGGGACAATGAGCAGTTCTTC. The chain has TRBV20-1 and TRBJ2-1; either TRBD1 or TRBD2 may supply D (6 bases each). V lost 3 bases to trimming and J lost 5 bases, with 11 bases between them. Germline V gene data show CDR1 as DFQATT and CDR2 as SNEGSKA (reference sequence). CDR3 length equals 13 residues.

This clonotype was seen more than once but under ten times. V gene TRBV12-3 or TRBV12-4 combines with J gene TRBJ1-2; D might be TRBD1 (6 bases). V dropped 2 bases and J dropped 4 bases, with 17 bases sitting between them. This CDR3 contains 16 residues. The CDR3 spells CASSLFSRGGGYGYTF. The CDR3 nucleotides are TGTGCCAGCAGTTTATTTAGCAGGGGAGGAGGCTATGGCTACACCTTC.

The chain recombines TRBV12-3 or TRBV12-4 with TRBJ2-1; tentative D call: TRBD2 (6 bases). The CDR3 has 16 residues. Trimming stripped 2 bases from V and 0 bases from J, with 11 bases between. The CDR3, as DNA: TGTGCCAGCAGTTTATTAGCGGACTACTCCTACAATGAGCAGTTCTTC. It is translated as CASSLLADYSYNEQFF.